Listed here are 13 T cell receptor beta chains from one sample, sequenced in a study of T cells after yellow fever vaccination (dated by TCRdb to the late 2010s). The method behind the library was 5' RACE. TCRdb records Illumina HiSeq 2500 as the sequencer. TCRdb reprocessed the public reads (quality trimming at Q25 with fastp, clone calling with MiXCR) and kept in-frame beta chains. Identical CDR3 proteins give one entry, which carries the most common genes and DNA. The sample yields more than 90,000 distinct CDR3 sequences; roughly 8.4% were counted once. The ten most abundant clones make up 25% of the sample. The treatment or condition label here, explained by the study, means: live attenuated yellow fever vaccine strain. Sequencing was performed on CD8+ T cells sorted from PBMCs, taken 45 days after the yellow fever booster vaccination. Receptor source: a man aged 25-45 years who received the YFV17D yellow fever vaccine.

This clonotype has a count of ten or more. In DNA, the CDR3 is TGTGCCAGCAGCCGGGCGGCGGGAGATGGCTACACCTTC. Protein product: CASSRAAGDGYTF. The V gene is TRBV6-6, the J gene TRBJ1-2; D uncertain. The V end was cut by 6 bases, the J end by 6 bases, with 14 bases between. CDR3 size: 13 residues. Looked up from germline, CDR1 is MNHNY and CDR2 is SVGAGI (reference sequence).

This clonotype was observed many times. The V and J genes are TRBV5-1 and TRBJ2-1; the D gene is possibly TRBD2 (6 bases). The germline V and J ends were trimmed by 4 bases and 6 bases, with 17 bases remaining between them. The CDR3 extends over 15 amino acids. Germline values: CDR1 SGHRS, CDR2 YFSETQ. CDR3 amino acids: CASSPGGILSNEQFF. CDR3 bases: TGCGCCAGCAGCCCGGGCGGGATCCTCAGCAATGAGCAGTTCTTC.

This clonotype was seen ten or more times. This rearrangement joins TRBV6-1 to TRBJ1-4, with TRBD1 as a possible D gene (5 bases). The CDR3 has 14 residues. V was clipped by 6 bases and J by 3 bases, with 11 bases between them. Germline CDR1 is MNHNS and CDR2 is SASEGT. The CDR3 sequence is CASRPEGPNEKLFF. DNA for the CDR3: TGTGCCAGCAGACCCGAGGGGCCTAATGAAAAACTGTTTTTT.

On this clonotype: A read error is possible here, since a much larger clone lies one base away. The V call is TRBV4-2, the J call TRBJ2-1, with 12 bases matching TRBD2. Germline loops: CDR1 LGHNA, CDR2 YNFKEQ. J was trimmed by 11 bases and V by 0 bases; bases with no gene match: 11. This CDR3 has 17 amino acids. The CDR3 loop reads CASSQDPLAGGRNQQFF. CDR3 DNA: TGTGCCAGCAGCCAAGATCCCCTAGCGGGAGGGAGAAATCAGCAGTTCTTC.

Many counts were recorded for this clonotype. The V call is TRBV30, the J call TRBJ2-7; weak D call: TRBD1 (6 bases). The CDR3 runs 12 residues. CDR1 and CDR2 (germline): GTSNPN, SVGIG (reference sequence). V lost 8 bases and J lost 2, with 13 bases in between. The CDR3 bases are TGTGCCACCTCCGGGGACACCTACGAGCAGTACTTC. It is translated as CATSGDTYEQYF. Variable domain in full (rest from reference TRBV30 and TRBJ2-7): SQTIHQWPATLVQPVGSPLSLECTVEGTSNPNLYWYRQAAGRGLQLLFYSVGIGQISSEVPQNLSASRPQDRQFILSSKKLLLSDSGFYLCATSGDTYEQYFGPGTRLTVT.

The chain uses TRBV5-4 and TRBJ2-7, with D possibly TRBD1 on 7 matching bases. The CDR3 sequence is 13 residues long. The germline CDR1 and CDR2 sequences are SGHNT and YYREEE (reference sequence). Trimming took off 10 bases at V and 0 bases at J, with 14 bases between the two ends. This CDR3 is CAVRRDSSYEQYF. CDR3 nucleotide sequence: TGTGCCGTTCGGCGGGACAGCTCCTACGAGCAGTACTTC.

This clonotype came up once. A much larger clone differs by one base, so this may be a read error. This chain's CDR3 is CASSVEGAGDTQYF. The CDR3 DNA reads TGTGCCAGCAGCGTAGAAGGGGCTGGAGATACGCAGTATTTT. J is TRBJ2-3 and V is TRBV9, with D possibly matching TRBD1 (5 bases). Germline V lookup: CDR1 SGDLS, CDR2 YYNGEE. The CDR3 totals 14 residues. Trimming removed 0 bases from V and 5 bases from J, with 10 bases in between.

This clonotype was seen a few times. This chain connects TRBV6-2 or TRBV6-3 to TRBJ2-7, with TRBD1 identical over 9 bases. Germline CDR1 is MNHEY and CDR2 is SVGEGT. J lost 0 bases, V lost 5 bases, and 11 bases had no gene match. This CDR3 comprises 17 residues. The CDR3 bases are TGTGCCAGCAGTCCCCTCCGGGACAGGGCATACTCCTACGAGCAGTACTTC. Protein sequence: CASSPLRDRAYSYEQYF.

This clonotype was seen many times. The chain couples TRBV5-1 to TRBJ2-4; TRBD1 matches at 7 bases. Germline CDR1 SGHRS, CDR2 YFSETQ. Losses at the gene ends were 1 base for V and 1 base for J; bases not matched to a gene: 8. CDR3 length: 17 amino acids. The CDR3 loop reads CASSLPHQDRAKNIQYF. The CDR3 DNA reads as TGCGCCAGCAGCTTGCCCCACCAGGACAGGGCCAAAAACATTCAGTACTTC.

This clonotype showed up many times. The chain employs TRBV24-1 and TRBJ2-3; no clear D. The CDR3 has 12 amino acids. V lost 9 bases and J lost 14, with 20 bases in between. Germline CDR1 is KGHDR and CDR2 is SFDVKD. This CDR3 is CATDKDVGLTYF. The CDR3 nucleotides read TGTGCCACCGATAAGGATGTTGGGTTAACGTATTTT.

This clonotype has at least ten counts. This rearrangement joins TRBV5-1 to TRBJ2-1, with D perhaps TRBD2 (5 bases). CDR3 size: 16 residues. Germline CDR1 and CDR2: SGHRS and YFSETQ. With 0 bases removed from V and 0 bases from J, the gap between germline ends came to 10 bases. In nucleotides, the CDR3 is TGCGCCAGCAGCTTGGAAGACTATAGCTCCTACAATGAGCAGTTCTTC. This translates into CASSLEDYSSYNEQFF.

This clonotype was seen at least ten times. This chain's CDR3 is CASSETGQGLVDTQYF. The CDR3 coding sequence is TGTGCCAGCAGTGAAACCGGACAGGGGCTGGTAGATACGCAGTATTTT. The rearrangement links TRBV6-4 to TRBJ2-3; TRBD1 agrees at 9 bases. This CDR3 has 16 residues. V lost 3 bases to trimming and J lost 5 bases; unmatched junction nucleotides: 9. Per the germline V gene, CDR1 is MRHNA and CDR2 is SNTAGT.

The chain joins TRBV20-1 to TRBJ1-2, with 8 bases that match TRBD1. The CDR3 is 16 amino acids. The J segment lost 4 bases and the V segment lost 0 bases, leaving 10 bases of the junction unmatched. From germline, CDR1 is DFQATT and CDR2 SNEGSKA (reference sequence). The DNA of the CDR3 is TGCAGTGCTAGAGATCTTCAGACAGGGGCTCTCTATGGCTACACCTTC. Translation gives CSARDLQTGALYGYTF.